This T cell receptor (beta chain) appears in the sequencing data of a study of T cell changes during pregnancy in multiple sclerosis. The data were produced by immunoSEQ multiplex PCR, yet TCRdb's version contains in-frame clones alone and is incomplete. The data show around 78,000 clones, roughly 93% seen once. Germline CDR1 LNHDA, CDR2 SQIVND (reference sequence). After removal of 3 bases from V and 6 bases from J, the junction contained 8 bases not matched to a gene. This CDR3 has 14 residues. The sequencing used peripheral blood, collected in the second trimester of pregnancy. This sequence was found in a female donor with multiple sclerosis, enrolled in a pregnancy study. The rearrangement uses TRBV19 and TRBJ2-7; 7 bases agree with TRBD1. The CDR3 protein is CASSIMTGNTEQYF. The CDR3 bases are TGTGCCAGTAGTATTATGACAGGGAATACCGAGCAGTACTTC.